The table lists the clone carrying this T cell receptor (beta chain) with a few counts. This sample is part of a study of blood T cell repertoires in COVID-19. About the study: COVID-19 samples from acute and convalescent phases originated in the United States, Italy and Spain. The cDNA or gDNA used as material had been derived from T cells, B-cell-depleted T cells, or PBMCs.

As originally analysed: For nucleated cells, counts were estimated from reference gene primer amplification. Produced via immunoSEQ multiplex PCR; TCRdb's table is partial and in-frame only. The D gene and trimming were derived from the DNA, and the V and J assignments and clone size from that table. The sample comprises 180,000 or so clones, 85% to 90% of which are singletons, and almost 1% rests with the top ten. Sequences were obtained from peripheral blood. The receptor was derived from a man in his late teens or twenties with acute or convalescent COVID-19.

The CDR3 region has the DNA TGCGCCAGCAGTGAGTTTCAGGGGGCGTCCTATGGCTACACCTTC. It codes for CASSEFQGASYGYTF. V gene TRBV10-2 combines with J gene TRBJ1-2; 8 nucleotides agree with TRBD1. This CDR3 contains 15 residues. V trimming: 1 base; J trimming: 4 bases; junction bases outside the gene matches: 5. Germline CDR1 reads WSHSY; CDR2 reads SAAADI.